The clone carrying this T cell receptor beta chain was seen only a few times. The CDR3 loop spans 15 amino acids. Germline V gene lookup returns CDR1 LNHNV and CDR2 YYDKDF (reference sequence). J gave up 7 bases and V 1 base, and 5 bases lay outside the gene matches. These data originate in a study of regulatory T cells in long-lasting Graves disease. This sample's time point: newly diagnosed GD, antithyroid drugs for less than 3 months. Extracted PBMC RNA gave rise to the TCR library. The TCR beta library used iRepertoire HTBI primers with Arm-PCR amplification of CDR3. TCRdb processed the multiplex PCR reads anew with MiXCR; each CDR3 protein has one entry. Of some 560,000 distinct CDR3 sequences in the sample, about 16% are singletons; the top ten hold 25%. These data were also reused for a study on T cells in Graves' hyperthyroidism and ophthalmopathy.

The TCR sequence derives from a woman aged 40-60 years with Graves disease. Sequenced material: peripheral blood mononuclear cells (PBMCs), taken at new diagnosis, from a patient treated with antithyroid drugs. The rearrangement joins TRBV15 to TRBJ2-2, with 8 bases identical to TRBD1. Here the CDR3 reads CATSRGLQGVGELFF. The CDR3, as DNA: TGTGCCACCAGCAGAGGCCTACAGGGGGTCGGGGAGCTGTTTTTT.